The clone carrying this T cell receptor (beta chain) was seen more than once but under ten times. This sample stems from a study of T cell repertoires in cytomegalovirus infection. TCRdb re-called the reads through MiXCR, storing one row per CDR3 protein. The sample records roughly 200,000 distinct CDR3 sequences, approximately 18% being singletons. The CDR3 has 13 residues. V shed 2 bases and J shed 6 bases, with 13 bases lying between them. Germline assignment: CDR1 SQVTM and CDR2 ANQGSEA. The sequencing sample was made of CD8+ T cells from PBMCs. The origin of this receptor is a human donor in good health (CMV status not recorded). Some clones in this sample may be carry-over from other donors' samples. This sequence joins TRBV29-1 and TRBJ1-2, with D unresolved. The CDR3 protein is CSVEFGRADGYTF. In DNA form, the CDR3 reads TGCAGCGTTGAATTTGGGCGGGCCGATGGCTACACCTTC.